The 18 T cell receptor beta chains listed next were all sequenced from one sample in a study of cytomegalovirus exposure and HLA in healthy donors. Primers for the PCR totalled 60 Vbeta and 13 Jbeta. Measured with immunoSEQ multiplex PCR; TCRdb has only the in-frame clones, and not every one. The data contain 46,000 or so clones, about 64% of them singletons. The specimen was PBMCs. These receptors all come from a man aged 55 to 70 in good health and CMV-seropositive.

The chain joins TRBV7-9 to TRBJ2-1; possible D gene TRBD1, 5 bases. CDR3 length equals 15 residues. Germline V gene data show CDR1 as SEHNR and CDR2 as FQNEAQ (reference sequence). Between the trimmed V and J ends, which lost 4 bases and 2 bases, there was a span of 12 bases. The CDR3 DNA follows: TGTGCCAGCAGCTCCAGGGTAGACCCCTACAATGAGCAGTTCTTC. This sequence encodes CASSSRVDPYNEQFF.

The chain links TRBV10-3 to TRBJ2-7; 8 bases line up with TRBD1. V lost 4 bases and J lost 5; bases outside the gene matches: 7. This CDR3 region has 14 residues. Germline V gene sequence: CDR1 ENHRY, CDR2 SYGVKD. CDR3 amino acids: CAISVSRGHHEQYF. The CDR3 DNA follows: TGTGCCATCAGTGTGAGCAGGGGGCATCACGAGCAGTACTTC.

The genes are TRBV4-3 and TRBJ2-3; 9 bases align to TRBD1. The CDR3 consists of 17 residues. After removal of 0 bases from V and 4 bases from J, the junction contained 8 bases not matched to a gene. In germline, CDR1 is LGHNA, CDR2 YSLEER. The CDR3 loop is CASSQDIDRGGADTQYF. The CDR3, as DNA: TGCGCCAGCAGCCAAGATATAGACAGGGGGGGAGCAGATACGCAGTATTTT.

This clone occurred a few times. The V call is TRBV6-6, the J call TRBJ2-1, with a weak D call TRBD2 (5 bases). Germline V gene sequence: CDR1 MNHNY, CDR2 SVGAGI (reference sequence). Deletions cut 2 bases from V and 8 bases from J, with 10 bases between. This CDR3 contains 13 residues. Here the CDR3 reads CASSYPGSDEQFF. As DNA, the CDR3 is TGTGCCAGCAGTTACCCCGGTAGCGATGAGCAGTTCTTC.

The chain uses TRBV19 and TRBJ1-5; D might be TRBD1 (5 bases). The CDR3 extends over 14 amino acids. Trimming cost V 7 bases and J 0 bases, with 10 bases left between them. The germline gives CDR1 LNHDA, CDR2 SQIVND (reference sequence). DNA of the CDR3: TGTGCCAGTACAATACAGGTTAGCAATCAGCCCCAGCATTTT. Translated, it gives CASTIQVSNQPQHF.

J is TRBJ2-2 and V is TRBV7-8, with 7 bases identical to TRBD1. This CDR3 is built from 15 residues. V gave up 5 bases and J gave up 0 bases; unmatched junction bases: 3. Germline-derived CDR1 and CDR2 are SGHVS and FQNEAQ. The CDR3 here is CASSLRGPNTGELFF. The CDR3 bases are TGTGCCAGCAGCCTTAGGGGGCCGAACACCGGGGAGCTGTTTTTT. The variable domain in full, completed from reference TRBV7-8 and TRBJ2-2, reads GAGVSQSPRYKVAKRGQDVALRCDPISGHVSLFWYQQALGQGPEFLTYFQNEAQLDKSGLPSDRFFAERPEGSVSTLKIQRTQQEDSAVYLCASSLRGPNTGELFFGEGSRLTVL.

CDR3 DNA sequence: TGTGCCAGCAGTCCAACAGGGGTCGAAGCTTTCTTT. This translates into CASSPTGVEAFF. J is TRBJ1-1 and V is TRBV7-9, with TRBD1 identical over 7 bases. The CDR3 sequence is 12 residues long. Germline V gene data show CDR1 as SEHNR and CDR2 as FQNEAQ (reference sequence). Losses at the gene ends were 6 bases for V and 8 bases for J; bases not matched to a gene: 6.

This chain uses TRBV7-9 with TRBJ2-5; TRBD2 matches 9 bases. The DNA matches TRBJ2-7 better at its end, which makes the J call doubtful. This CDR3 spans 13 amino acids. Germline V gene sequence: CDR1 SEHNR, CDR2 FQNEAQ (reference sequence). CDR3 amino acids: CASSPAGGHEQYF. The DNA of the CDR3 is TGTGCCAGCAGCCCAGCGGGGGGTCACGAGCAGTACTTC.

The J gene is TRBJ2-7, the V gene TRBV9; the D is unclear. With 4 bases removed from V and 2 bases from J, the gap between germline ends came to 13 bases. Germline values: CDR1 SGDLS, CDR2 YYNGEE. This CDR3 is built from 14 residues. CDR3 DNA: TGTGCCAGCAGCCTCTCCGGTGAACCCTACGAGCAGTACTTC. This codes for CASSLSGEPYEQYF.

This clone came up a few times. The chain joins TRBV9 to TRBJ2-5; TRBD1 agrees at 9 bases. Germline loops: CDR1 SGDLS, CDR2 YYNGEE. V gave up 3 bases and J gave up 5 bases; unmatched junction bases: 5. The CDR3 length is 14 residues. The CDR3 is CASSATGGRETQYF. The CDR3 DNA reads as TGTGCCAGCAGCGCAACAGGGGGCAGGGAGACCCAGTACTTC.

This clone was found once. This chain uses TRBV4-1 with TRBJ2-2, with D possibly TRBD2 on 5 matching bases. The germline V and J ends were trimmed by 3 bases and 5 bases, with 16 bases remaining between them. CDR1 is MGHRA, CDR2 YSYEKL, per germline. The CDR3 covers 16 residues. Here the CDR3 DNA reads TGCGCCAGCAGCCAGACCCCCAGCGGAGCGACCGGGGAGCTGTTTTTT. Protein product: CASSQTPSGATGELFF.

The chain joins TRBV11-1 to TRBJ2-7; D is unclear. CDR1 and CDR2 from the germline V gene are SGHAT and FQDESV (reference sequence). Trimming shortened V by 1 base and J by 6 bases, and 10 bases separated the two germline ends. The CDR3 totals 13 residues. The DNA for the CDR3 is TGTGCCAGCAGCTTAGACGCGCCCCTCGAGCAGTACTTC. Translating gives CASSLDAPLEQYF.

This clone was detected a few times. CDR3 sequence (DNA): TGCAGCGTGGACAGGGGAGCCCCTGAAGCTTTCTTT. It yields the protein CSVDRGAPEAFF. The chain is built from TRBV29-1 and TRBJ1-1, with 9 bases fitting TRBD1. V lost 6 bases and J lost 6; bases outside the gene matches: 5. From germline, CDR1 is SQVTM and CDR2 ANQGSEA. This CDR3 has 12 amino acids. Full variable domain (remainder filled in from reference TRBV29-1 and TRBJ1-1): SAVISQKPSRDICQRGTSLTIQCQVDSQVTMMFWYRQQPGQSLTLIATANQGSEATYESGFVIDKFPISRPNLTFSTLTVSNMSPEDSSIYLCSVDRGAPEAFFGQGTRLTVV.

This clone was counted only a few times. The rearrangement joins TRBV5-1 to TRBJ2-1, with unresolved D. This CDR3 comprises 15 residues. Trimming shortened V by 1 base and J by 0 bases, and 8 bases separated the two germline ends. The germline V gene has CDR1 SGHRS and CDR2 YFSETQ. The CDR3 DNA sequence: TGCGCCAGCAGCTTGCCGGCGGACTCCTACAATGAGCAGTTCTTC. Translating gives CASSLPADSYNEQFF.

This clone was observed a handful of times. The rearrangement links TRBV7-2 to TRBJ2-3; 7 bases fit TRBD1. Germline CDR1 and CDR2: SGHTA and FQGNSA. V was pared by 5 bases and J by 4 bases, with 18 bases of the junction left unmatched. The CDR3 extends over 18 amino acids. The CDR3: CASSGRPGTVLGSDTQYF. The CDR3 coding sequence is TGTGCCAGCAGCGGAAGACCTGGGACAGTTTTAGGGTCAGATACGCAGTATTTT.

This chain uses TRBV6-5 with TRBJ1-2, with no clear D. The CDR3 contains 13 residues. Germline CDR1 MNHEY, CDR2 SVGAGI. Trimming left V 4 bases short and J 2 bases short, with 8 bases between. This CDR3 reads CASSFSLNYGYTF. CDR3 bases: TGTGCCAGCAGTTTCTCCTTGAACTATGGCTACACCTTC.

J is TRBJ1-1 and V is TRBV7-2; possibly TRBD1 for D (6 bases). CDR1 SGHTA and CDR2 FQGNSA come from the germline V gene. This CDR3 contains 16 residues. The V end lost 6 bases, the J end lost 0 bases, and 17 bases lay between the germline ends. The CDR3 DNA reads TGTGCCAGCAGATTAAGAGGGGGGGCTATGAACACTGAAGCTTTCTTT. The encoded protein is CASRLRGGAMNTEAFF.

Comment on this clone: At one boundary the junction diverges from the germline segment, which might be a read error. The sample holds other DNA sequences that translate to the same CDR3. The chain employs TRBV4-2 and TRBJ1-2; tentatively, D is TRBD1 (6 bases). From germline, CDR1 is LGHNA and CDR2 YNFKEQ. The CDR3 loop spans 15 amino acids. CDR3 coding DNA: TGTGCCAGTAGCCAAGATCCCCGGGACATGCGGGGCTACACCTTC. Translated: CASSQDPRDMRGYTF.